The following is a TCR beta chain sequence with its context. At least ten counts were recorded for this clonotype. No cognate antigen has been identified for it. Base qualities are not provided; no much larger clone lies one nucleotide away. The data were taken from a study of identical twins listed by TCRdb under 2016. With regard to the full study: TCR alpha and beta repertoires from monozygotic twins, unrelated adults of various ages and cord blood were deep-sequenced to test whether fetal clonotypes persist. To rule out contamination, replicate twin experiments were performed at different times with different library preparation protocols.

All donors were healthy Caucasians. The twin cohort comprised three pairs of female monozygotic twins, all aged about 18 to 29 years. The RNA used for TCR libraries was isolated from peripheral blood mononuclear cells. The investigation overall reported the following: Fewer insertions were carried by abundant cord blood beta clonotypes, a similar but weaker trend appeared in young adult naive repertoires, and no such trend appeared in memory repertoires. Because the same donors could not be followed over many years, the conclusions relied on cross-sectional statistical analysis. Out-of-frame TCR alpha sequences shared between twins showed an excess of low generation-probability sequences compared with coincidental sharing between unrelated individuals. Zero-insertion analyses could be partly confounded by invariant T cells such as MAIT and iNKT, though diverse VJ usage argued against such confounding for most clonotypes. In monozygotic twins, recombination models systematically underestimated out-of-frame TCR alpha sharing, but the models matched the sharing seen between unrelated individuals. A weaker excess of twin sharing was found in beta out-of-frame sequences because the signal-to-noise ratio was lowered by fewer shared sequences.

The library was produced with 5' RACE. Sequencing was performed on an Illumina HiSeq 2000. A universal primer binding site was introduced by template switching, and a unique molecular identifier was present in the final cDNA, enabling accurate counting of TCR cDNA molecules. First-strand cDNA for TCR alpha and beta chains was synthesized from specific primers in the conserved constant-segment region. To control for contamination, every cDNA library carried two barcodes: a SMART-Mk sample barcode plus Illumina barcodes. TruSeq adapter sequences along with Illumina sample barcodes were introduced in two successive PCR steps. Sequencing of the TCR alpha and beta cDNA libraries was done on the Illumina HiSeq platform using custom primers. In the paper's pipeline: Raw reads were processed with MiGEC to extract unique molecular identifiers, and MiXCR was used to determine CDR3 positions. For each individual, recombination models were inferred using an EM algorithm with the repgenHMM and IGoR tools. Shared clonotype analysis was performed with the tcR package in R, normalizing sharing by the product of cloneset sizes. Out-of-frame nonproductive sequences were analyzed to study raw recombination free of thymic and clonal selection effects. TCRdb reworked the public reads: Q25 trimming with fastp, MiXCR clone assembly, productive beta chains retained. Each record represents a unique CDR3 protein, reported with the most common genes and DNA among its rows. For this entry, the V and J calls and clone size follow TCRdb and not the study's own pipeline. The sample contains some 600,000 distinct CDR3 sequences, around 7.5% of them found a single time. Jointly, the top ten make up 1.6% of the sample.

These records were also assigned to another study, of yellow fever vaccine responses in identical twins. Looking at the second paper: The authors reported that the T cell response to vaccination in identical twins appeared partly convergent and partly personalized. In identical twins, the study followed T cell clones that responded to the vaccine with precision.

The receptor was derived from a woman aged 18-35 years in good health. Sequencing used PBMCs.

The nucleotide sequence reads TGTGCCAGCAGCCAAGTGATAGATTCACCCCTCCACTTT. This encodes CASSQVIDSPLHF. The V and J segments used are TRBV3-1 and TRBJ1-6; the D gene cannot be resolved reliably. The germline V gene (reference sequence) sets CDR1 to LGHDT and CDR2 to YNNKEL. Measured from the cysteine to the phenylalanine, the CDR3 is 13 residues long. The read is trimmed to its CDR3 DNA, 39 bases read in frame from base 1. The V and J ends are trimmed by 1 base and 8 bases, leaving 6 bases between them.